Shown below are 30 T cell receptor beta chains from a single sample sequenced in a study of blood T cell repertoires in COVID-19. Assay used: immunoSEQ multiplex PCR; TCRdb lists only in-frame clones, some missing. The repertoire has approximately 50,000 clones, around 79% of them found once; the top ten carry more than 25%. The sequencing sample was made of peripheral blood. These receptors were obtained from a man aged 65-85 years with acute or convalescent COVID-19.

This chain links TRBV7-2 with TRBJ2-3; D is possibly TRBD2 (6 bases). The ends were cut back, 2 bases at V and 0 bases at J, with 21 bases in the middle. CDR1 and CDR2 from the germline V gene are SGHTA and FQGNSA. The CDR3 is 19 residues long. CDR3: CASSLILRDVRPSTDTQYF. CDR3 DNA sequence: TGTGCCAGCAGCTTAATTTTGCGGGACGTCCGGCCTAGCACAGATACGCAGTATTTT.

The V call is TRBV5-6, the J call TRBJ1-1; D possibly corresponds to TRBD1 (5 bases). Per the germline V gene, CDR1 is SGHDT and CDR2 is YYEEEE. This CDR3 has 16 residues. V lost 3 bases to trimming and J lost 4 bases, with 19 bases between them. CDR3 residues: CASSWGMRLEGTEAFF. The CDR3 bases are TGTGCCAGCAGCTGGGGGATGAGGTTGGAGGGCACTGAAGCTTTCTTT. Full variable domain (outside the CDR3, taken from reference TRBV5-6 and TRBJ1-1): DAGVTQSPTHLIKTRGQQVTLRCSPKSGHDTVSWYQQALGQGPQFIFQYYEEEERQRGNFPDRFSGHQFPNYSSELNVNALLLGDSALYLCASSWGMRLEGTEAFFGQGTRLTVV.

CDR3 nucleotides: TGTGCCAGCAGCTTAACCGGGTCGGGGGTCACTAATGAAAAACTGTTTTTT. Translation: CASSLTGSGVTNEKLFF. The chain employs TRBV5-4 and TRBJ1-4, with D possibly TRBD1 on 5 matching bases. CDR1 is SGHNT, CDR2 YYREEE, per germline (reference sequence). This CDR3 has 17 amino acids. Deletions cut 2 bases from V and 2 bases from J, with 16 bases between.

V and J are TRBV19 and TRBJ1-6; D unresolved. The CDR3 is made up of 17 amino acids. Trimming cost V 10 bases and J 9 bases, with 28 bases left between them. Germline V gene lookup returns CDR1 LNHDA and CDR2 SQIVND (reference sequence). CDR3 in amino acids: CATANAPSGVVFSPLHF. CDR3 DNA sequence: TGTGCCACCGCGAATGCTCCTTCGGGAGTAGTTTTTTCACCCCTCCACTTT.

V usage is TRBV6-5 and J usage is TRBJ2-7; 12 nucleotides match TRBD1. The CDR3 extends over 14 amino acids. Trimming took 9 bases from V and 7 from J; bases not matched to a gene: 10. Germline lookup yields CDR1 MNHEY and CDR2 SVGAGI. CDR3 loop: CASGPGQGAGEQYF. The CDR3 DNA sequence: TGTGCCAGTGGACCGGGACAGGGGGCAGGGGAGCAGTACTTC.

The chain has TRBV11-2 and TRBJ2-1, with 8 bases fitting TRBD2. V dropped 1 base and J dropped 4; count of bases not matched to a gene: 6. CDR1 SGHAT and CDR2 FQNNGV come from the germline V gene. There are 16 residues in the CDR3. The CDR3 loop reads CASSLVAGSGYNEQFF. CDR3 bases: TGTGCCAGCAGCTTAGTAGCGGGAAGCGGTTACAATGAGCAGTTCTTC.

In DNA form, the CDR3 reads TGCGCCAGCAGCCCACTGGGCGGGGATGTAGGTCAGCCCCAGCATTTT. Its protein is CASSPLGGDVGQPQHF. The chain uses TRBV5-1 and TRBJ1-5; D gene ambiguous. The CDR3 has 16 amino acids. Germline CDR1 SGHRS, CDR2 YFSETQ. V was trimmed by 4 bases and J by 6 bases, leaving 20 bases between them.

The rearrangement uses TRBV15 and TRBJ2-7, with 10 bases identical to TRBD1. The V segment lost 5 bases and the J segment 6 bases; nucleotides outside the gene matches: 10. The germline gives CDR1 LNHNV, CDR2 YYDKDF (reference sequence). This CDR3 spans 15 amino acids. The CDR3 DNA reads as TGTGCCACCAGCCCCGACAGGGGGCTAATTTCCGAGCAGTACTTC. This translates into CATSPDRGLISEQYF.

This clone was counted a few times. The chain employs TRBV11-3 and TRBJ1-3; the match to TRBD1 covers 8 bases. Unmatched junction bases numbered 2, after V lost 0 bases and J lost 1 base. The germline V gene has CDR1 SGHNT and CDR2 YENEEA. The CDR3 is 16 amino acids. The chain's CDR3 is CASSLEQGASGNTIYF. The CDR3 DNA reads as TGTGCCAGCAGCTTAGAGCAGGGGGCATCTGGAAACACCATATATTTT.

The chain uses TRBV3-1 (or the pseudogene TRBV3-2) and TRBJ1-6, with D possibly TRBD1 on 5 matching bases. V was shortened by 1 base and J by 6 bases, with 16 bases between the two germline ends. This CDR3 is 17 amino acids long. Germline V gene lookup returns CDR1 LGHDT and CDR2 YNNKEL (reference sequence). The chain's CDR3 is CASSQGPRGNGNSPLHF. CDR3 nucleotides: TGTGCCAGCAGCCAAGGGCCTCGGGGGAATGGTAATTCACCCCTCCACTTT.

The chain employs TRBV7-3 and TRBJ1-1; D uncertain. V lost 4 bases and J lost 10, with 16 bases in between. Germline V gene sequence: CDR1 SGHTA, CDR2 FQGTGA. CDR3 size: 13 residues. CDR3 in amino acids: CASSSHGREGAFF. The CDR3 DNA reads as TGTGCCAGCAGCTCTCATGGACGGGAAGGAGCTTTCTTT.

The gene calls are TRBV7-3 and TRBJ1-1, with TRBD1 identical over 10 bases. This CDR3 contains 14 residues. Germline CDR1 is SGHTA and CDR2 is FQGTGA. Trimming cost V 5 bases and J 5 bases; bases outside gene matches: 5. DNA for the CDR3: TGTGCCAGCAGCATGACAGGGGGCCAGACTGAAGCTTTCTTT. This gives the protein CASSMTGGQTEAFF.

A note on this clone: Other nucleotide sequences from this sample produce the same CDR3. The chain links TRBV5-1 to TRBJ1-1; D ambiguous. CDR1 and CDR2 from the germline V gene are SGHRS and YFSETQ. The CDR3 covers 13 residues. Between the trimmed V and J ends, which lost 2 bases and 1 base, there was a span of 6 bases. CDR3 coding DNA: TGCGCCAGCAGCTTAGCAGGGAACACTGAAGCTTTCTTT. This encodes CASSLAGNTEAFF.

The V gene is TRBV20-1, the J gene TRBJ2-5; D not certain. Between the trimmed V and J ends, which lost 3 bases and 5 bases, there was a span of 7 bases. CDR1 and CDR2 (germline): DFQATT, SNEGSKA (reference sequence). There are 11 residues in the CDR3. CDR3 loop: CSASVPETQYF. The DNA of the CDR3 is TGCAGTGCTAGTGTCCCGGAGACCCAGTACTTC.

The rearrangement joins TRBV10-3 to TRBJ1-3, with TRBD1 as a possible D gene (5 bases). The CDR3 length is 12 residues. V lost 11 bases, J lost 3 bases, and 11 bases lay in between. Germline values: CDR1 ENHRY, CDR2 SYGVKD. The CDR3 DNA reads as TGTGCCTCCACGGGGGTTGGAAACACCATATATTTT. Translated, it gives CASTGVGNTIYF.

In its sample, this clone was seen once. The chain has TRBV5-1 and TRBJ1-1, with D unclear. Germline-derived CDR1 and CDR2 are SGHRS and YFSETQ. The CDR3 covers 15 residues. Trimming removed 4 bases from V and 1 base from J, with 14 bases in between. The CDR3 protein is CASSPGFPGNTEAFF. CDR3 DNA sequence: TGCGCCAGCAGCCCGGGGTTTCCTGGGAACACTGAAGCTTTCTTT. The variable domain in full, with the rest retrieved from reference TRBV5-1 and TRBJ1-1, is KAGVTQTPRYLIKTRGQQVTLSCSPISGHRSVSWYQQTPGQGLQFLFEYFSETQRNKGNFPGRFSGRQFSNSRSEMNVSTLELGDSALYLCASSPGFPGNTEAFFGQGTRLTVV.

This chain connects TRBV19 to TRBJ1-1; D call uncertain. The CDR3 is made up of 16 amino acids. Germline CDR1 is LNHDA and CDR2 is SQIVND (reference sequence). The V end was cut by 4 bases, the J end by 3 bases, with 18 bases between. The CDR3 sequence: CASSNMMTGSYTEAFF. CDR3 bases: TGTGCCAGTAGTAATATGATGACGGGGAGTTACACTGAAGCTTTCTTT.

The chain is built from TRBV5-1 and TRBJ2-3; 14 nucleotides agree with TRBD2. This CDR3 comprises 18 residues. CDR1 and CDR2 (germline): SGHRS, YFSETQ. V trimming: 4 bases; J trimming: 0 bases; junction bases outside the gene matches: 7. The CDR3 loop reads CASSPLGLAGGSTDTQYF. The CDR3 DNA reads as TGCGCCAGCAGCCCTCTTGGACTAGCGGGGGGAAGCACAGATACGCAGTATTTT.

The J gene is TRBJ2-4, the V gene TRBV9; D is unclear. V was trimmed by 4 bases and J by 9 bases, leaving 20 bases between them. The CDR3 sequence is 15 residues long. In germline, CDR1 is SGDLS, CDR2 YYNGEE. CDR3 bases: TGTGCCAGCAGCCCCACACCGTCTTCTGGGCGCATTCAGTACTTC. It yields the protein CASSPTPSSGRIQYF.

The chain couples TRBV27 to TRBJ1-3; no definite D call. V shed 3 bases and J shed 6 bases, with 6 bases lying between them. CDR3 length: 12 amino acids. Looked up from germline, CDR1 is MNHEY and CDR2 is SMNVEV (reference sequence). In DNA, the CDR3 is TGTGCCAGCAGTTTCGGGGAAAACACCATATATTTT. The encoded protein is CASSFGENTIYF.

A few counts support this clone. The chain carries TRBV4-3 and TRBJ1-5, with D tentatively TRBD1 (5 bases). V lost 0 bases and J lost 2, with 8 bases in between. Germline values: CDR1 LGHNA, CDR2 YSLEER. This CDR3 comprises 15 residues. The DNA of the CDR3 is TGCGCCAGCAGCCAAGATGGAGGGGGCAATCAGCCCCAGCATTTT. Amino acids: CASSQDGGGNQPQHF.

V gene TRBV20-1 combines with J gene TRBJ2-7; TRBD2 might be the D (6 bases). This CDR3 spans 11 amino acids. Germline V gives CDR1 DFQATT, CDR2 SNEGSKA (reference sequence). V gave up 1 base and J gave up 8 bases, with 9 bases separating them. The CDR3 spells CSARVREKQYF. The CDR3 nucleotides are TGCAGTGCTAGAGTACGGGAGAAGCAGTACTTC.

The chain uses TRBV10-1 and TRBJ2-1; TRBD1 matches 11 bases. From germline, CDR1 is WNHNN and CDR2 SYGVQD (reference sequence). The V and J ends lost 5 bases and 7 bases, in that order; junction bases with no gene match: 7. This CDR3 contains 15 residues. CDR3 amino acids: CASSPGQGVANEQFF. The CDR3, as DNA: TGCGCCAGCAGTCCGGGACAGGGGGTAGCTAATGAGCAGTTCTTC.

The chain carries TRBV5-8 and TRBJ2-2, with D possibly being TRBD2 (6 bases). Germline V gene sequence: CDR1 SGHTS, CDR2 YDEGEE. This CDR3 contains 15 residues. Deletions cut 4 bases from V and 4 bases from J, with 14 bases between. CDR3 sequence (DNA): TGTGCCAGCAGCGTCGCGGGGATCCTCACCGGGGAGCTGTTTTTT. Translating gives CASSVAGILTGELFF.

The sample holds one count of this clone. The V call is TRBV6-1, the J call TRBJ2-2, with D possibly TRBD2 on 5 matching bases. V lost 0 bases to trimming and J lost 7 bases, with 12 bases between them. The CDR3 has 15 residues. Germline V gives CDR1 MNHNS, CDR2 SASEGT. In DNA form, the CDR3 reads TGTGCCAGCAGTGAAGCGCGGGTACTCGGCGGGGAGCTGTTTTTT. Protein product: CASSEARVLGGELFF.

This clone was seen just once. The gene calls are TRBV6-2 or TRBV6-3 and TRBJ1-2; TRBD1 agrees at 9 bases. This CDR3 spans 15 amino acids. The V segment lost 2 bases and the J segment 4 bases; nucleotides outside the gene matches: 5. In germline, CDR1 is MNHEY, CDR2 SVGEGT. In nucleotides, the CDR3 is TGTGCCAGCAGTTACCTCACAGGGGGCGGCTATGGCTACACCTTC. This sequence encodes CASSYLTGGGYGYTF.

The rearrangement joins TRBV19 to TRBJ2-7; TRBD2 matches 7 bases. The J segment lost 2 bases and the V segment lost 5 bases, leaving 6 bases of the junction unmatched. This CDR3 contains 14 residues. Germline CDR1 and CDR2: LNHDA and SQIVND (reference sequence). CDR3 DNA sequence: TGTGCCAGTAGTGGGGAGGGACCGACCTACGAGCAGTACTTC. Translating gives CASSGEGPTYEQYF.

This chain joins TRBV24-1 and TRBJ2-1, with 15 bases that match TRBD2. From germline, CDR1 is KGHDR and CDR2 SFDVKD. V lost 7 bases and J lost 9; bases outside the gene matches: 3. The CDR3 length is 14 residues. The CDR3 spells CATSPGLAGGEQFF. In DNA, the CDR3 is TGTGCCACCAGCCCGGGACTAGCGGGAGGTGAGCAGTTCTTC.

The chain carries TRBV28 and TRBJ2-5, with a tentative D call TRBD2 (6 bases). The CDR3 spans 12 residues. Germline V gene data show CDR1 as MDHEN and CDR2 as SYDVKM. Trimming stripped 8 bases from V and 7 bases from J, with 14 bases between. CDR3 protein: CASGEALRTQYF. CDR3 sequence (DNA): TGTGCCAGCGGGGAGGCATTAAGGACCCAGTACTTC.

The J gene is TRBJ2-1, the V gene TRBV19, with D possibly being TRBD1 (5 bases). The germline gives CDR1 LNHDA, CDR2 SQIVND (reference sequence). The germline V and J ends were trimmed by 1 base and 6 bases, with 10 bases remaining between them. The length of the CDR3 is 14 residues. For the CDR3, the DNA is TGTGCCAGTAGTATAGGACAGCCGGGCAATGAGCAGTTCTTC. Its protein product is CASSIGQPGNEQFF.